This T cell receptor (beta chain) stems from a study of beta chain features in type 1 diabetes. Concerning this clone itself: The antigen is unknown.

The isolated RNA, all of it, was reverse transcribed, so expressed TCRB transcripts were what got sequenced. Clones were sequenced by immunoSEQ multiplex PCR, and TCRdb holds only the in-frame ones, with some missing. This table has hundreds of thousands of clones, 11% appearing once. Study-level findings and limits: Among all four CD4+ subsets, Type 1 diabetes patients had TCRB CDR3s that were moderately but significantly shorter.

The CDR3 is made up of 17 amino acids. Germline V CDR1 and CDR2: SGHRS, YFSETQ. After removal of 4 bases from V and 6 bases from J, the junction contained 10 bases not matched to a gene. The chain combines TRBV5-1 with TRBJ2-4, with 13 bases lining up with TRBD2. Sequenced input: naive CD4+ T cells from blood. The TCR sequence derives from a woman aged 25 to 39 in good health. CDR3 residues: CASSAYGLAGAGNIQYF. The CDR3, as DNA: TGCGCCAGCAGCGCCTACGGACTAGCGGGAGCGGGAAACATTCAGTACTTC.